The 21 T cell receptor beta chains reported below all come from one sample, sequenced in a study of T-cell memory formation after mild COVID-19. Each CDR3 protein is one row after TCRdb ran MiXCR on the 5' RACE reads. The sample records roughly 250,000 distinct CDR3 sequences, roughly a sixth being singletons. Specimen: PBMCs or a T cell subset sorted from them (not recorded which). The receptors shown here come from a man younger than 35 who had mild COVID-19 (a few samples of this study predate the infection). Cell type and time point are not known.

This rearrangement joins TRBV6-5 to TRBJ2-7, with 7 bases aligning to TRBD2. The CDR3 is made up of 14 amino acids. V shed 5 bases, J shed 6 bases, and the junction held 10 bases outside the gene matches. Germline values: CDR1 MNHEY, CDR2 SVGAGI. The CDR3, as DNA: TGTGCCAGCAGTCCCTGGCGGGGGTACTCCGAGCAGTACTTC. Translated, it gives CASSPWRGYSEQYF.

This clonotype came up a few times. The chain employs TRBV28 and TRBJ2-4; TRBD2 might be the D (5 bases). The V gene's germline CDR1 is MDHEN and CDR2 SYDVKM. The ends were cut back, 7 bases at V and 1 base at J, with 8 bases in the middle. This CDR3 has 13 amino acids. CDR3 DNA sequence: TGTGCCAGCAACGGGATCGCCAAAAACATTCAGTACTTC. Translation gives CASNGIAKNIQYF.

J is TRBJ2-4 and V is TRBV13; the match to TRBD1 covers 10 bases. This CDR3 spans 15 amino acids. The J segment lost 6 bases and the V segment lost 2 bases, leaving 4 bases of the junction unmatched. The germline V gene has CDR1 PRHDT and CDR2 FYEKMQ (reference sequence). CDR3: CASSLRWDRGNIQYF. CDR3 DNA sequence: TGTGCCAGCAGCTTACGTTGGGACAGGGGAAACATTCAGTACTTC.

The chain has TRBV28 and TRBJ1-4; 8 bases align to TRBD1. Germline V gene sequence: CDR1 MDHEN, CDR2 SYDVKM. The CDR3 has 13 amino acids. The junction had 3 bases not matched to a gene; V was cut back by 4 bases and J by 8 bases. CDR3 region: CASSWTGKEKLFF. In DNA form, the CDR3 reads TGTGCCAGCAGTTGGACAGGGAAGGAAAAACTGTTTTTT.

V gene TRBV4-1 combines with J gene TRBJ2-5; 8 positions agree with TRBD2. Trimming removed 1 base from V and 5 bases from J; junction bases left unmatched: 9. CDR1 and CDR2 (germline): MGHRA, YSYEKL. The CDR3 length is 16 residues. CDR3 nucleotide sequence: TGCGCCAGCAGCCAAGCCATCCGGGGGGGGAGTGAGACCCAGTACTTC. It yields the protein CASSQAIRGGSETQYF.

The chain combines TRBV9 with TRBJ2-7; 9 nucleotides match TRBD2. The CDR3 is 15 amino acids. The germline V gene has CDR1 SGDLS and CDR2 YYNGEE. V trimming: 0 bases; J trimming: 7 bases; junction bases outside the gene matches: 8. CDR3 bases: TGTGCCAGCAGCGTAGGTGGCGGGGGGGCCTTGGAGCAGTACTTC. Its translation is CASSVGGGGALEQYF.

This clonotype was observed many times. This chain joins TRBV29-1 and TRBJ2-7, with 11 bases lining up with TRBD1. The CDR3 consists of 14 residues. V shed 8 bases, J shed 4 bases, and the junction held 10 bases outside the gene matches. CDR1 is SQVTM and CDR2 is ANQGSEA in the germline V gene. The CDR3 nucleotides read TGCAGCATTAGGACAGGGGGCTCCTCGTACGAGCAGTACTTC. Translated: CSIRTGGSSYEQYF.

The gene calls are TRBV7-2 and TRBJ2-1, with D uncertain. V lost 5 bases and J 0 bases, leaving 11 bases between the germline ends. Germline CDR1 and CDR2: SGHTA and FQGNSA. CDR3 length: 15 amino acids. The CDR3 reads CASSPRSGSYNEQFF. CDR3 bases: TGTGCCAGCAGCCCCAGAAGTGGCTCCTACAATGAGCAGTTCTTC. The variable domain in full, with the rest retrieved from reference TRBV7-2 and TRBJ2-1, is GAGVSQSPSNKVTEKGKDVELRCDPISGHTALYWYRQSLGQGLEFLIYFQGNSAPDKSGLPSDRFSAERTGGSVSTLTIQRTQQEDSAVYLCASSPRSGSYNEQFFGPGTRLTVL.

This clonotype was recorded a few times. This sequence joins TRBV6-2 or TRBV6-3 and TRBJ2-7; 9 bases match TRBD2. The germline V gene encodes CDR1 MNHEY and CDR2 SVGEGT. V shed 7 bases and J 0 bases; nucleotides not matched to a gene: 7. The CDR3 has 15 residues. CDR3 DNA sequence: TGTGCCAGCACCCCGAGCGGGGGGAGCTCCTACGAGCAGTACGTC. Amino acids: CASTPSGGSSYEQYV.

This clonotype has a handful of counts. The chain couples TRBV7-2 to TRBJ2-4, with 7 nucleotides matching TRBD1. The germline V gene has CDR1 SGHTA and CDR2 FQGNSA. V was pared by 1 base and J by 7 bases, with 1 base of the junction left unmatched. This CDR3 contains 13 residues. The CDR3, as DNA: TGTGCCAGCAGCTTAGTAGGGGGCAACATTCAGTACTTC. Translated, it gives CASSLVGGNIQYF.

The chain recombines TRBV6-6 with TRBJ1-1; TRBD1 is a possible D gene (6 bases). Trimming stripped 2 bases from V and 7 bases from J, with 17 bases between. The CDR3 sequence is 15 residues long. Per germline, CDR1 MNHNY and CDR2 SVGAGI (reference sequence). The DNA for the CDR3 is TGTGCCAGCAGTTACCGGAGGGCAGGGACATATGAAGCTTTCTTT. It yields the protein CASSYRRAGTYEAFF.

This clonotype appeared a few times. Written as DNA, the CDR3 is TGTGCCAGCAAACCAGGGACTTCCGAAGAGACCCAGTACTTC. This translates into CASKPGTSEETQYF. The V and J genes are TRBV6-2 or TRBV6-3 and TRBJ2-5; the D gene is possibly TRBD2 (6 bases). The length of the CDR3 is 14 residues. Germline V gene data show CDR1 as MNHEY and CDR2 as SVGEGT. Trimming pared 7 bases from V and 3 bases from J, leaving 15 bases between.

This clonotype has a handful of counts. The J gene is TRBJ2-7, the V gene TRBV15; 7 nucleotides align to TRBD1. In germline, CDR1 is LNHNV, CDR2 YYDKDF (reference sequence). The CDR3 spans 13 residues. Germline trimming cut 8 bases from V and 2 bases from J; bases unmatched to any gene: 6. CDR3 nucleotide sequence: TGTGCCACCTCCGGGACAGTAACCTACGAGCAGTACTTC. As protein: CATSGTVTYEQYF.

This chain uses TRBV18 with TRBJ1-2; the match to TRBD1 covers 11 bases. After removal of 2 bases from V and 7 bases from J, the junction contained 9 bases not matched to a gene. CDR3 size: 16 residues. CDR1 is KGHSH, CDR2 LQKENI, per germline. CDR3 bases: TGTGCCAGCTCACCAGGACAGGGGGCGAGGGTTTCTGGCTACACCTTC. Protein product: CASSPGQGARVSGYTF.

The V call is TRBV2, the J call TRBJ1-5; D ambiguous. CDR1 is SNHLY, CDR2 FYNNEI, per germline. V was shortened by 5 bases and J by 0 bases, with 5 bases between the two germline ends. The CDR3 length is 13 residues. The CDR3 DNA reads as TGTGCCAGCAGTACGAATAGCAATCAGCCCCAGCATTTT. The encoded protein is CASSTNSNQPQHF.

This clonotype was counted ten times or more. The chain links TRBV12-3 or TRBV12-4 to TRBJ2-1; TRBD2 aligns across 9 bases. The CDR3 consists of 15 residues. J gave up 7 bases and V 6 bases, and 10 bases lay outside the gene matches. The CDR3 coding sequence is TGTGCCAGCAGCTCCGGGACTAGCTTATCGAATGAGCAGTTCTTC. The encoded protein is CASSSGTSLSNEQFF.

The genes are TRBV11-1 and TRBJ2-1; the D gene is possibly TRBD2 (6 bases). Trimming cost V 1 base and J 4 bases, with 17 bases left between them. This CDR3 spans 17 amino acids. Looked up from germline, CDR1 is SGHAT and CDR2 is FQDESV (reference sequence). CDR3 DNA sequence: TGTGCCAGCAGCTTAGGACCACGGGGGAGCCCATACAATGAGCAGTTCTTC. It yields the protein CASSLGPRGSPYNEQFF.

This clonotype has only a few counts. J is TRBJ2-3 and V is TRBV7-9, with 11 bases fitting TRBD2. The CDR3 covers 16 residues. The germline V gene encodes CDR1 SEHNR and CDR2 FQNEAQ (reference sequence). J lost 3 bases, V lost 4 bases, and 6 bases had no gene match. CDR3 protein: CASSSLLAGETDTQYF. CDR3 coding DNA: TGTGCCAGCAGCTCGCTACTAGCGGGGGAAACAGATACGCAGTATTTT.

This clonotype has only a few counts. CDR3 region: CASSLRDRALNTEAFF. CDR3 bases: TGCGCCAGCAGCCTCCGGGACAGGGCCTTGAACACTGAAGCTTTCTTT. This chain joins TRBV4-1 and TRBJ1-1, with 9 bases identical to TRBD1. CDR1 and CDR2 (germline): MGHRA, YSYEKL. Trimming at V came to 4 bases and at J to 0 bases, leaving 6 bases not matched to a gene. The CDR3 runs 16 residues.

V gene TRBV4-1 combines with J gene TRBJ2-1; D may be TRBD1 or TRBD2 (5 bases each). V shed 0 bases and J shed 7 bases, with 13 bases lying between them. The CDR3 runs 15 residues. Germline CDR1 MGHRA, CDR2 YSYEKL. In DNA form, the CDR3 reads TGCGCCAGCAGCCAAGATGAGAGGGACGGGAATGAGCAGTTCTTC. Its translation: CASSQDERDGNEQFF.

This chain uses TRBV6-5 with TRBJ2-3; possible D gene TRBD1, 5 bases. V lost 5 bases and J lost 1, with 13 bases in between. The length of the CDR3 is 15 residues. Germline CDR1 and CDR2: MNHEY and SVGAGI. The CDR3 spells CASSPLIGGTDTQYF. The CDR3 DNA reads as TGTGCCAGCAGTCCGCTGATAGGGGGCACAGATACGCAGTATTTT.